Following are 4 T cell receptor beta chains from one sample sequenced in a study of long-term antiretroviral therapy in people with HIV. The run of the v3.0 immunoSEQ assay was at survey level. The data were produced by immunoSEQ multiplex PCR, yet TCRdb's version contains in-frame clones alone and is incomplete. Of 30,000 to 45,000 clones listed, 80% are singletons. The starting material was unsorted PBMCs, obtained 3.4 years after starting antiretroviral therapy. Source of these receptors: a man aged 25 to 40 with HIV.

The chain recombines TRBV9 with TRBJ2-1; 8 bases are a match to TRBD1. The CDR3 has 15 residues. V was pared by 4 bases and J by 0 bases, with 3 bases of the junction left unmatched. Germline CDR1 and CDR2: SGDLS and YYNGEE. The CDR3 loop reads CASSPTGGSYNEQFF. The CDR3 DNA reads TGTGCCAGCAGCCCTACAGGGGGCTCCTACAATGAGCAGTTCTTC.

This chain connects TRBV28 to TRBJ2-7; D remains unclear. CDR1 and CDR2 from the germline V gene are MDHEN and SYDVKM. Trimming removed 5 bases from V and 2 bases from J, with 16 bases in between. This CDR3 has 15 residues. The CDR3 loop reads CASSETGRSPYEQYF. The CDR3 DNA follows: TGTGCCAGCAGTGAGACGGGTCGAAGCCCCTACGAGCAGTACTTC.

The rearrangement links TRBV9 to TRBJ1-1; D gene unclear. This CDR3 is 12 amino acids long. Germline values: CDR1 SGDLS, CDR2 YYNGEE. Trimming left V 4 bases short and J 9 bases short, with 13 bases between. CDR3: CASSRVGEKAFF. CDR3 coding DNA: TGTGCCAGCAGCCGCGTGGGCGAGAAAGCTTTCTTT.

The CDR3 reads CASSRPGGEQYF. DNA of the CDR3: TGCGCCAGCAGCCGCCCCGGGGGCGAGCAGTACTTC. The chain combines TRBV5-1 with TRBJ2-7; weak D call: TRBD2 (6 bases). In germline, CDR1 is SGHRS, CDR2 YFSETQ. V lost 4 bases and J 6 bases, leaving 11 bases between the germline ends. The CDR3 has 12 residues.